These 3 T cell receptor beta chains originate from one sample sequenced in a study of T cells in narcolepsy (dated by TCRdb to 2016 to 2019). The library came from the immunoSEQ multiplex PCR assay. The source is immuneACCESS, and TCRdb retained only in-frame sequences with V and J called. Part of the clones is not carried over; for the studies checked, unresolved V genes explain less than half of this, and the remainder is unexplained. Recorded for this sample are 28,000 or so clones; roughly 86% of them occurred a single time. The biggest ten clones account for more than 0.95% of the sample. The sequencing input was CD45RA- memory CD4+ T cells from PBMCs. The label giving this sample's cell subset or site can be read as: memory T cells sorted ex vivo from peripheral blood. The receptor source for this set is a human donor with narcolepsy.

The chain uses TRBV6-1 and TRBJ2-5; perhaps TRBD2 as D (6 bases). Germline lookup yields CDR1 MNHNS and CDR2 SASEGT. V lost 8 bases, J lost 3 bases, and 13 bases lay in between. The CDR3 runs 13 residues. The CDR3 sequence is CASAFGGEETQYF. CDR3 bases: TGTGCCAGCGCGTTCGGGGGTGAAGAGACCCAGTACTTC.

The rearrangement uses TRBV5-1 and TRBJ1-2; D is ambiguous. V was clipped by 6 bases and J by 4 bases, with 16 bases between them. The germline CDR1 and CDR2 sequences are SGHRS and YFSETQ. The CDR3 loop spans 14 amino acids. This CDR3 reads CASTQTSGFYGYTF. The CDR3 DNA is TGCGCCAGCACCCAAACAAGCGGATTCTATGGCTACACCTTC.

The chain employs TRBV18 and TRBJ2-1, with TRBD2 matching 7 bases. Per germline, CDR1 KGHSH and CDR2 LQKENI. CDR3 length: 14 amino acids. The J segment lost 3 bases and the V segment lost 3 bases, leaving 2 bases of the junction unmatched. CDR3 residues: CASSPREGYNEQFF. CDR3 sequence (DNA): TGTGCCAGCTCACCGAGGGAGGGCTACAATGAGCAGTTCTTC. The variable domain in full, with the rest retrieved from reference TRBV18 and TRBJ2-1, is NAGVMQNPRHLVRRRGQEARLRCSPMKGHSHVYWYRQLPEEGLKFMVYLQKENIIDESGMPKERFSAEFPKEGPSILRIQQVVRGDSAAYFCASSPREGYNEQFFGPGTRLTVL.